This TCR beta chain was recovered during a study of cytomegalovirus exposure and HLA in healthy donors. The study, taken as a whole, reports: Rarity held for most TCR sequences, but there were some public TCRs that occurred in many donors.

Measured with immunoSEQ multiplex PCR; TCRdb has only the in-frame clones, and not every one. The repertoire consists of about 260,000 clones, with around 90% occurring once and the leading ten covering approximately 3.1%. With respect to this clone: What it recognizes is unknown.

The CDR3 consists of 16 residues. The germline CDR1 and CDR2 sequences are LNHNV and YYDKDF (reference sequence). Trimming cost V 1 base and J 0 bases, with 11 bases left between them. The donors were in the 120-subject validation cohort, distinct from the approximately 700-subject first cohort. Sequenced input: PBMCs. J is TRBJ2-3 and V is TRBV15; D is unclear. This TCR derives from a woman aged 25 to 39 in good health and CMV-seronegative. The CDR3 loop is CATSRGVDSSTDTQYF. CDR3 in DNA: TGTGCCACCAGCAGAGGGGTGGATTCTAGCACAGATACGCAGTATTTT.